This paragraph covers one TCR beta chain sequence. Its antigen is still unknown. This CDR3 comprises 16 residues. Germline trimming cut 7 bases from V and 4 bases from J; bases unmatched to any gene: 15. Per germline, CDR1 MNHNY and CDR2 SVGAGI (reference sequence). Data came from immunoSEQ multiplex PCR; TCRdb stores just in-frame clones and leaves some out. The sample includes more than 5,000 clones, 60% to 80% of them seen just once. This entry belongs to a study of graft-versus-host responses after intestinal transplantation. Study as a whole: Transplants given to recipients were multivisceral, liver-intestinal, or isolated intestinal. After anti-thymocyte globulin induction, recipients took tacrolimus and steroids for 2 to 3 years.

Study-wide points: Early post-transplant declines in HvG were associated with peak levels of circulating GvH clones. Some GvH clones were seen earlier in gut or blood, suggesting intestinal origin.

The sequence derives from a human patient who received an intestinal transplant, so some T cells may come from the graft donor. The chain uses TRBV6-6 and TRBJ1-1, with 7 bases aligning to TRBD1. The sequences come from PBMCs, collected just under 330 days after intestinal transplant. The CDR3 coding sequence is TGTGCCAGCACCCGGCTAGGGGGCGGAGGGGGCACTGAAGCTTTCTTT. This encodes CASTRLGGGGGTEAFF.